Listed below are T cell receptor beta chains from one sample, sequenced in a study of early T cells in non-severe SARS-CoV-2 infection. TCRdb re-derived calls from the 5' RACE reads in MiXCR, one entry per CDR3 protein. The sample shows about 48,000 distinct CDR3 sequences, approximately 9.8% of them seen only once. Sequenced sample: whole blood. The source is an adult who was a healthcare worker with PCR-confirmed SARS-CoV-2 infection or an uninfected control (not recorded which). CDR3s include the opening cysteine and the closing phenylalanine or tryptophan. Each record gives: CDR3 length, V gene, J gene, D gene, clone size, CDR3 protein, CDR3 DNA. The D gene is left open where the match is weak. Expanded clones are given a class, and other clones once, few, many or no size at all.

14	TRBV28	TRBJ2-2	NA	many	CASTSGPNTGELFF	TGTGCCAGCACGTCCGGTCCGAACACCGGGGAGCTGTTTTTT
15	TRBV7-2	TRBJ1-1	NA	few	CASYGTRTQNTEAFF	TGTGCCAGCTACGGGACGCGGACGCAGAACACTGAAGCTTTCTTT
14	TRBV5-5	TRBJ2-7	TRBD1	few	CASSFSQGAYEQYF	TGTGCCAGCAGCTTCTCCCAGGGGGCGTACGAGCAGTACTTC
16	TRBV11-2	TRBJ1-1	NA	few	CASSTRQAFVSTEAFF	TGTGCCAGCAGCACTCGACAGGCGTTCGTTTCCACTGAAGCTTTCTTT
14	TRBV15	TRBJ2-7	TRBD1	NA	CATKPGTGRDEQYF	TGTGCCACCAAACCCGGGACAGGGAGGGACGAGCAGTACTTC
14	TRBV5-1	TRBJ2-7	TRBD1	few	CASSGGQGNYEQYF	TGCGCCAGCAGCGGCGGACAGGGAAACTACGAGCAGTACTTC
14	TRBV6-6	TRBJ2-7	NA	few	CASSYSRATHEQYF	TGTGCCAGCAGTTACTCAAGGGCCACCCACGAGCAGTACTTC
15	TRBV28	TRBJ2-7	TRBD2	NA	CASSSLKAGVPEQYF	TGTGCCAGCAGTTCTCTAAAGGCGGGAGTACCCGAGCAGTACTTC
15	TRBV11-2	TRBJ2-1	NA	few	CASSLVMNSYNEQFF	TGTGCCAGCAGCTTAGTTATGAACTCCTACAATGAGCAGTTCTTC
13	TRBV10-3	TRBJ1-4	TRBD1	NA	CAIRGDSGEKLFF	TGTGCCATCAGAGGGGACAGCGGCGAAAAACTGTTTTTT
16	TRBV5-1	TRBJ2-7	TRBD2	few	CASSLVNLAGSYEQYF	TGCGCCAGCAGCTTGGTAAATCTAGCGGGCTCCTACGAGCAGTACTTC
13	TRBV12-3/TRBV12-4	TRBJ2-7	NA	NA	CASSYSEQGEQYF	TGTGCCAGCAGTTATTCAGAGCAGGGCGAGCAGTACTTC
13	TRBV11-2	TRBJ1-2	TRBD1	many	CASSLQGDYGYTF	TGTGCCAGCAGCTTACAGGGGGACTATGGCTACACCTTC
12	TRBV30	TRBJ2-7	NA	medium-sized	CAWSPYPYEQYF	TGTGCCTGGTCCCCGTACCCCTACGAGCAGTACTTC
14	TRBV4-1	TRBJ2-7	NA	many	CASSQVRQNYEQYF	TGCGCCAGCAGCCAAGTCCGACAGAACTACGAGCAGTACTTC
18	TRBV20-1	TRBJ2-2	TRBD2	many	CSARGRLAGGLGTGELFF	TGCAGTGCTAGAGGTCGTCTAGCGGGAGGACTAGGAACCGGGGAGCTGTTTTTT
13	TRBV29-1	TRBJ2-7	NA	once	CSVEGPGAHEQYF	TGCAGCGTAGAGGGACCCGGGGCACACGAGCAGTACTTC
15	TRBV4-1	TRBJ2-7	TRBD1	many	CASSLRQGITYEQYF	TGCGCCAGCAGCCTCCGACAGGGGATCACCTACGAGCAGTACTTC
15	TRBV7-9	TRBJ1-3	NA	few	CASSFDSSLGNTIYF	TGTGCCAGCAGCTTTGACAGCTCTCTGGGAAACACCATATATTTT
15	TRBV20-1	TRBJ1-5	TRBD1	many	CSARNRGMGNQPQHF	TGCAGTGCGAGAAACAGGGGTATGGGCAATCAGCCCCAGCATTTT
13	TRBV29-1	TRBJ2-2	NA	many	CSGRLGTAGELFF	TGCAGCGGTCGCCTAGGGACGGCCGGGGAGCTGTTTTTT
14	TRBV29-1	TRBJ1-1	NA	NA	CSVVTGTIPPGAFF	TGCAGCGTTGTAACAGGGACGATTCCCCCTGGGGCTTTCTTT
15	TRBV12-3/TRBV12-4	TRBJ2-3	TRBD2	few	CASSLLAGSTDTQYF	TGTGCCAGCAGTTTATTAGCGGGTAGCACAGATACGCAGTATTTT
12	TRBV10-3	TRBJ1-1	NA	few	CAISPDGNRAFF	TGTGCCATCAGTCCGGACGGCAATCGAGCTTTCTTT
16	TRBV11-2	TRBJ2-1	NA	NA	CASSLDPGSGRDEQFF	TGTGCCAGCAGCTTAGATCCGGGTTCGGGTCGAGATGAGCAGTTCTTC
14	TRBV10-1	TRBJ2-2	TRBD1	NA	CASSRDRNTGELFF	TGCGCCAGCAGCCGGGACAGAAACACCGGGGAGCTGTTTTTT
16	TRBV6-5	TRBJ2-4	TRBD2	many	CASSPLAGGSSNIQYF	TGTGCCAGCAGCCCACTAGCGGGAGGGTCGAGCAACATTCAGTACTTC
14	TRBV29-1	TRBJ2-3	NA	NA	CSAFRGASTDTQYF	TGCAGCGCCTTCCGGGGCGCGAGCACAGATACGCAGTATTTT